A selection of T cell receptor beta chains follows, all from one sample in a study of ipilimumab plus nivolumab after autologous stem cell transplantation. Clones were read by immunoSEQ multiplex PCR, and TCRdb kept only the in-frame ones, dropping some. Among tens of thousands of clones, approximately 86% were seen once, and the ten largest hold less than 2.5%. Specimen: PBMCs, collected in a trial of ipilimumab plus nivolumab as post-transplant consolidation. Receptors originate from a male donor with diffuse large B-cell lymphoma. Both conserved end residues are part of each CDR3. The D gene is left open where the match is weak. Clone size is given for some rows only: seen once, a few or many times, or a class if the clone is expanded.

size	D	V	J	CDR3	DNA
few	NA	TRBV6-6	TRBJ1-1	CASRNPQGTEAFF	TGTGCCAGCAGAAACCCCCAAGGAACTGAAGCTTTCTTT
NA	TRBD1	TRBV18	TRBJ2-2	CASSPRGQGRNTGELFF	TGTGCCAGCTCACCGCGCGGACAGGGGAGGAACACCGGGGAGCTGTTTTTT
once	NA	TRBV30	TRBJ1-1	CAWTAKRGMNTEAFF	TGTGCCTGGACGGCGAAACGGGGGATGAACACTGAAGCTTTCTTT
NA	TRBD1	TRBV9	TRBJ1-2	CASSAYAGGDGYTF	TGTGCCAGCAGCGCTTATGCAGGGGGCGACGGCTACACCTTC
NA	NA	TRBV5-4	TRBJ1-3	CASSRGGGNTIYF	TGTGCCAGCAGTCGGGGGGGCGGAAACACCATATATTTT
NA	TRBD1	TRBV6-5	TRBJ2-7	CASSTRGRWEQYF	TGTGCCAGCAGTACCAGGGGGCGTTGGGAGCAGTACTTC
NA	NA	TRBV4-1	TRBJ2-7	CASSPAPGEHYEQYF	TGCGCCAGCAGCCCAGCCCCGGGTGAGCACTACGAGCAGTACTTC
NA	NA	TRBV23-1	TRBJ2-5	CASFTGGRPQGETQYF	TGCGCCAGCTTCACCGGGGGCAGGCCACAGGGGGAGACCCAGTACTTC
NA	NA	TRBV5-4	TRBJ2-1	CASSPTAYNEQFF	TGTGCCAGCAGCCCTACAGCCTACAATGAGCAGTTCTTC
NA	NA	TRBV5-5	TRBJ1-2	CASSSKRDVDGYTF	TGTGCCAGCAGCTCCAAACGGGATGTGGATGGCTACACCTTC
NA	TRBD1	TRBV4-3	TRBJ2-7	CASSHGQGNEQYF	TGCGCCAGCAGCCACGGACAGGGTAACGAGCAGTACTTC
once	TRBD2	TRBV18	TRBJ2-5	CASSRRRREEETQYF	TGTGCCAGCTCACGGAGACGCCGGGAGGAAGAGACCCAGTACTTC
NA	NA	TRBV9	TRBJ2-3	CASSVGAGSRDTQYF	TGTGCCAGCAGCGTTGGGGCAGGGTCGAGAGATACGCAGTATTTT
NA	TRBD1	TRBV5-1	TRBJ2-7	CASSDSGTGAFGQYF	TGCGCCAGCAGCGACTCCGGGACAGGGGCCTTTGGGCAGTACTTC
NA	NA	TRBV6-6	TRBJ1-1	CASRGDLGENTEAFF	TGTGCCAGCAGGGGGGACCTGGGGGAGAACACTGAAGCTTTCTTT
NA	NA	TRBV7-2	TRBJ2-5	CASSSTPGLQETQYF	TGTGCCAGCAGCTCCACTCCGGGACTCCAAGAGACCCAGTACTTC
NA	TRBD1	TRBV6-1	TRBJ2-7	CASSGTGGSHEQYF	TGTGCCAGCAGTGGGACAGGGGGTTCCCACGAGCAGTACTTC
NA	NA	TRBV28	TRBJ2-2	CASSFPFNEGQGTSGQTGELFF	NA
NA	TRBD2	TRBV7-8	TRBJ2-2	CASSLVGGPGELFF	TGTGCCAGCAGCTTAGTGGGAGGGCCCGGGGAGCTGTTTTTT